Below are 32 T cell receptor beta chains sequenced from a single sample in a study of identical twins. Via MiXCR, TCRdb re-called the 5' RACE reads, giving one row per CDR3 protein. The table records 300,000 to 400,000 distinct CDR3 sequences, 9% to 10% of them present only once. Material for sequencing was naive T cells sorted from blood. The receptors were sampled from a woman aged 45-65 years in good health.

The chain combines TRBV5-5 with TRBJ2-2; a weak D match, TRBD2 (6 bases). Germline-derived CDR1 and CDR2 are SGHKS and YYEKEE (reference sequence). Trimming stripped 6 bases from V and 2 bases from J, with 11 bases between. The length of the CDR3 is 14 residues. The CDR3 DNA reads as TGTGCCAGCAACGCGGGATTAAACACCGGGGAGCTGTTTTTT. It translates to CASNAGLNTGELFF.

This chain uses TRBV11-2 with TRBJ2-7, with TRBD2 identical over 9 bases. Unmatched junction bases numbered 16, after V lost 4 bases and J lost 3 bases. CDR1 SGHAT and CDR2 FQNNGV come from the germline V gene. This CDR3 contains 18 residues. The DNA for the CDR3 is TGTGCCAGCAGCTCCATATCTGGTAGCGGGAGAAAGGGCTACGAGCAGTACTTC. Translating gives CASSSISGSGRKGYEQYF.

The chain links TRBV4-1 to TRBJ2-3, with D perhaps TRBD1 or TRBD2 (5 bases each). Trimming pared 0 bases from V and 3 bases from J, leaving 13 bases between. CDR1 is MGHRA and CDR2 is YSYEKL in the germline V gene. This CDR3 has 16 amino acids. The CDR3 sequence is CASSQDRQGGTDTQYF. The CDR3 bases are TGCGCCAGCAGCCAAGATAGGCAGGGCGGGACAGATACGCAGTATTTT.

The chain uses TRBV12-3 or TRBV12-4 and TRBJ1-3; 11 positions agree with TRBD1. J was trimmed by 0 bases and V by 5 bases; bases with no gene match: 12. CDR3 length: 19 amino acids. The CDR3 DNA reads TGTGCCAGCAGTCAAGGGACAGGGGGGTCTAAGAGCTCTGGAAACACCATATATTTT. This gives the protein CASSQGTGGSKSSGNTIYF.

In this sample, this clonotype turned up a few times. V is TRBV7-9 and J is TRBJ2-1; D unclear. Germline-derived CDR1 and CDR2 are SEHNR and FQNEAQ (reference sequence). Trimming removed 6 bases at V and 10 bases at J, with 22 bases between. CDR3 size: 15 residues. The CDR3 sequence: CASSSYTGSPLEQFF. DNA of the CDR3: TGTGCCAGCAGTTCCTATACCGGCTCTCCCCTAGAGCAGTTCTTC. Combining the CDR3 with reference TRBV7-9 and TRBJ2-1 gives the whole variable domain DTGVSQNPRHKITKRGQNVTFRCDPISEHNRLYWYRQTLGQGPEFLTYFQNEAQLEKSRLLSDRFSAERPKGSFSTLEIQRTEQGDSAMYLCASSSYTGSPLEQFFGPGTRLTVL.

This chain links TRBV27 with TRBJ1-1, with D perhaps TRBD1 (6 bases). The V end was cut by 5 bases, the J end by 8 bases, with 12 bases between. CDR1 is MNHEY and CDR2 is SMNVEV in the germline V gene (reference sequence). The CDR3 is 12 amino acids. The CDR3 DNA reads as TGTGCCAGCAGTCAAACAGGGAAAGAAGCTTTCTTT. It codes for CASSQTGKEAFF.

This clonotype was picked up many times. The V call is TRBV20-1, the J call TRBJ2-1; D call uncertain. Germline CDR1 DFQATT, CDR2 SNEGSKA (reference sequence). The length of the CDR3 is 11 residues. V lost 3 bases, J lost 13 bases, and 13 bases lay in between. The CDR3 loop reads CSASRDPTQFF. The CDR3 DNA reads TGCAGTGCTAGCAGAGACCCAACCCAGTTCTTC.

This clonotype was counted between two and nine times. The rearrangement uses TRBV4-1 and TRBJ1-4, with D uncertain. Per the germline V gene, CDR1 is MGHRA and CDR2 is YSYEKL. CDR3 length: 15 amino acids. Between the trimmed V and J ends, which lost 4 bases and 0 bases, there was a span of 9 bases. The CDR3, as DNA: TGCGCCAGCAGCCTGGCCGGGACAACTAATGAAAAACTGTTTTTT. Protein product: CASSLAGTTNEKLFF.

There are many counts of this clonotype. The genes are TRBV12-3 or TRBV12-4 and TRBJ2-1, with a weak D call TRBD2 (6 bases). V was pared by 5 bases and J by 0 bases, with 14 bases between. The CDR3 is 16 amino acids. As DNA, the CDR3 is TGTGCCAGCAGTCCCTCCTTAGCGGACTCCTACAATGAGCAGTTCTTC. Amino acids: CASSPSLADSYNEQFF.

This clonotype turned up a few times. The chain links TRBV4-1 to TRBJ1-4; D unresolved. The germline V and J ends were trimmed by 4 bases and 8 bases, with 17 bases remaining between them. This CDR3 contains 15 residues. CDR1 is MGHRA and CDR2 is YSYEKL in the germline V gene. CDR3 residues: CASSPAPVTSEKLFF. The CDR3 DNA reads as TGCGCCAGCAGCCCGGCCCCGGTGACTAGCGAAAAACTGTTTTTT.

This clonotype occurred many times. The chain is built from TRBV20-1 and TRBJ2-3; 7 nucleotides match TRBD2. This CDR3 is 14 amino acids long. After removal of 5 bases from V and 2 bases from J, the junction contained 7 bases not matched to a gene. CDR1 and CDR2 from the germline V gene are DFQATT and SNEGSKA (reference sequence). CDR3 amino acids: CSASGTTNTDTQYF. The CDR3 DNA is TGCAGTGCTTCCGGGACTACAAACACAGATACGCAGTATTTT.

The table lists this clonotype with many counts. This chain connects TRBV12-3 or TRBV12-4 to TRBJ1-3, with unresolved D. The CDR3 covers 13 residues. Trimming removed 6 bases at V and 3 bases at J, with 9 bases between. The CDR3 spells CASRSGVGNTIYF. In nucleotides, the CDR3 is TGTGCCAGCAGGTCCGGTGTTGGAAACACCATATATTTT.

The rearrangement links TRBV20-1 to TRBJ2-3; no clear D gene. V gave up 7 bases and J gave up 2 bases, with 28 bases separating them. CDR3 size: 18 residues. Germline lookup yields CDR1 DFQATT and CDR2 SNEGSKA (reference sequence). This CDR3 reads CSVKPAVGSADNTDTQYF. The CDR3 nucleotides are TGCAGTGTCAAACCAGCCGTGGGGTCCGCGGATAACACAGATACGCAGTATTTT.

This clonotype showed up many times. The V and J genes are TRBV25-1 and TRBJ2-1; D might be TRBD1 or TRBD2, each matching 5 bases. From germline, CDR1 is MGHDK and CDR2 SYGVNS. V was shortened by 2 bases and J by 4 bases, with 15 bases between the two germline ends. The CDR3 has 16 residues. CDR3 in amino acids: CASSEIAEGPYNEQFF. The CDR3 nucleotides read TGTGCCAGCAGTGAAATTGCCGAGGGGCCTTACAATGAGCAGTTCTTC.

Ten or more counts support this clonotype. Here the CDR3 reads CASSQRVLAGPNTGELFF. CDR3 sequence (DNA): TGTGCCAGCAGCCAACGTGTTCTAGCGGGCCCGAACACCGGGGAGCTGTTTTTT. This sequence joins TRBV7-6 and TRBJ2-2; TRBD2 aligns across 8 bases. After removal of 5 bases from V and 0 bases from J, the junction contained 11 bases not matched to a gene. This CDR3 contains 18 residues. Germline V lookup: CDR1 SGHVS, CDR2 FNYEAQ.

The chain uses TRBV19 and TRBJ2-7; TRBD1 or TRBD2 may be the D gene (6 bases each). Germline V gene sequence: CDR1 LNHDA, CDR2 SQIVND (reference sequence). Trimming took off 4 bases at V and 5 bases at J, with 12 bases between the two ends. This CDR3 spans 13 amino acids. The CDR3 nucleotides are TGTGCCAGTAGTACTCAAGGGGGGAACGAGCAGTACGTC. Protein product: CASSTQGGNEQYV.

In its sample, this clonotype was seen many times. The V gene is TRBV4-1, the J gene TRBJ1-1; D gene unclear. The CDR3 has 15 amino acids. Germline CDR1 reads MGHRA; CDR2 reads YSYEKL. V was trimmed by 1 base and J by 3 bases, leaving 12 bases between them. DNA for the CDR3: TGCGCCAGCAGCCAAGTACACCGACCGGACACTGAAGCTTTCTTT. Translated: CASSQVHRPDTEAFF.

V gene TRBV6-2 or TRBV6-3 combines with J gene TRBJ2-1; 13 nucleotides agree with TRBD2. The CDR3 length is 16 residues. Trimming removed 2 bases from V and 6 bases from J; junction bases left unmatched: 4. The germline gives CDR1 MNHEY, CDR2 SVGEGT. The CDR3 spells CASSYTSGRAGNEQFF. CDR3 bases: TGTGCCAGCAGTTACACTAGCGGGAGGGCCGGCAATGAGCAGTTCTTC.

The chain links TRBV12-3 or TRBV12-4 to TRBJ2-1; 7 positions match TRBD1. J lost 10 bases, V lost 4 bases, and 7 bases had no gene match. The CDR3 consists of 13 residues. CDR3 residues: CASSSQGGAEQFF. The CDR3 bases are TGTGCCAGCAGTTCCCAAGGGGGCGCGGAGCAGTTCTTC.

This clonotype occurred many times. The rearrangement links TRBV10-3 to TRBJ2-2; 7 bases agree with TRBD2. The CDR3 runs 15 residues. J was trimmed by 2 bases and V by 6 bases; bases with no gene match: 6. Germline V lookup: CDR1 ENHRY, CDR2 SYGVKD. The CDR3 DNA is TGTGCCATCAGACAGACTAGCAGTAACACCGGGGAGCTGTTTTTT. Translated, it gives CAIRQTSSNTGELFF.

The rearrangement joins TRBV4-1 to TRBJ2-3, with D maybe TRBD2 (6 bases). The germline gives CDR1 MGHRA, CDR2 YSYEKL. The germline V and J ends were trimmed by 4 bases and 4 bases, with 9 bases remaining between them. CDR3 length: 13 residues. The CDR3 reads CASSPGAPDTQYF. The CDR3 DNA is TGCGCCAGCAGCCCGGGAGCTCCAGATACGCAGTATTTT.

This clonotype was seen many times. The chain uses TRBV10-3 and TRBJ2-5; D is ambiguous. Germline-derived CDR1 and CDR2 are ENHRY and SYGVKD. This CDR3 has 14 residues. V lost 3 bases and J lost 0, with 8 bases in between. The CDR3 sequence: CAISDWPNQETQYF. The CDR3 DNA follows: TGTGCCATCAGTGATTGGCCAAACCAAGAGACCCAGTACTTC.

This clonotype occurred a few times. The chain has TRBV12-3 or TRBV12-4 and TRBJ1-4; D gene unclear. CDR3 size: 15 residues. The ends were cut back, 3 bases at V and 11 bases at J, with 19 bases in the middle. CDR3 sequence reads: CASSFEVAGRGKLFF. CDR3 nucleotide sequence: TGTGCCAGCAGTTTTGAAGTGGCAGGTCGAGGGAAACTGTTTTTT.

There are many counts of this clonotype. CDR3 loop: CASSLKQLLTDTQYF. The CDR3 coding sequence is TGTGCCAGCAGCTTAAAGCAACTGCTCACAGATACGCAGTATTTT. The chain uses TRBV7-2 and TRBJ2-3, with no clear D. The CDR3 sequence is 15 residues long. Per germline, CDR1 SGHTA and CDR2 FQGNSA. Trimming stripped 2 bases from V and 2 bases from J, with 11 bases between.

This clonotype was detected many times. J is TRBJ2-1 and V is TRBV29-1, with D possibly TRBD2 on 6 matching bases. Trimming pared 4 bases from V and 10 bases from J, leaving 17 bases between. From germline, CDR1 is SQVTM and CDR2 ANQGSEA. The CDR3 sequence is 13 residues long. CDR3 DNA sequence: TGCAGCGTTGTTCAGGGAATGGGGGGAGAGCAGTTCTTC. Amino acid sequence: CSVVQGMGGEQFF.

V and J are TRBV2 and TRBJ1-4, with 7 positions matching TRBD1. The CDR3 sequence is 17 residues long. With V trimmed by 4 bases and J by 6 bases, 14 bases remained unmatched. CDR1 is SNHLY, CDR2 FYNNEI, per germline. The chain's CDR3 is CASSAPPDRAYDEKLFF. CDR3 nucleotide sequence: TGTGCCAGCAGTGCCCCACCCGACAGGGCTTACGATGAAAAACTGTTTTTT.

The chain is built from TRBV3-1 and TRBJ2-3; no reliable D call. The ends were cut back, 4 bases at V and 0 bases at J, with 11 bases in the middle. Germline lookup yields CDR1 LGHDT and CDR2 YNNKEL (reference sequence). The CDR3 runs 15 residues. CDR3 amino acids: CASSPRMLSTDTQYF. The CDR3, as DNA: TGTGCCAGCAGCCCCCGGATGCTTAGCACAGATACGCAGTATTTT.

The table lists this clonotype with many counts. The chain joins TRBV6-2 or TRBV6-3 to TRBJ2-2; TRBD2 aligns across 12 bases. The CDR3 spans 15 residues. V dropped 4 bases and J dropped 7; count of bases not matched to a gene: 4. Germline V CDR1 and CDR2: MNHEY, SVGEGT. The CDR3 is CASSLLAGGIGELFF. The CDR3 DNA follows: TGTGCCAGCAGTTTACTAGCGGGAGGAATCGGGGAGCTGTTTTTT.

The chain is built from TRBV10-1 and TRBJ2-3; unclear D gene. The CDR3 runs 16 residues. Trimming removed 5 bases at V and 0 bases at J, with 15 bases between. CDR1 is WNHNN, CDR2 SYGVQD, per germline (reference sequence). The CDR3 is CASSPRQPGSTDTQYF. CDR3 in DNA: TGCGCCAGCAGTCCCCGGCAGCCTGGAAGCACAGATACGCAGTATTTT.

This clonotype was seen at least ten times. The V and J genes are TRBV5-1 and TRBJ2-3, with D possibly TRBD1 on 5 matching bases. Trimming cost V 4 bases and J 0 bases, with 15 bases left between them. Germline V gene data show CDR1 as SGHRS and CDR2 as YFSETQ. The CDR3 contains 16 residues. CDR3 DNA sequence: TGCGCCAGCAGCCTGGTAGGGGCCTCTAGCACAGATACGCAGTATTTT. The encoded protein is CASSLVGASSTDTQYF. The full variable domain, with the rest looked up from reference TRBV5-1 and TRBJ2-3, is KAGVTQTPRYLIKTRGQQVTLSCSPISGHRSVSWYQQTPGQGLQFLFEYFSETQRNKGNFPGRFSGRQFSNSRSEMNVSTLELGDSALYLCASSLVGASSTDTQYFGPGTRLTVL.

There are many counts of this clonotype. The chain has TRBV7-9 and TRBJ2-3, with 8 bases that match TRBD1. CDR1 is SEHNR and CDR2 is FQNEAQ in the germline V gene (reference sequence). The CDR3 is made up of 12 amino acids. Trimming took 1 base from V and 14 from J; bases not matched to a gene: 5. Here the CDR3 reads CASSLGGTGPYF. CDR3 nucleotides: TGTGCCAGCAGCTTAGGAGGGACAGGCCCGTATTTT.

The chain couples TRBV7-9 to TRBJ2-2; perhaps TRBD1 as D (5 bases). The V and J ends lost 6 bases and 7 bases respectively, with 12 bases between them. In germline, CDR1 is SEHNR, CDR2 FQNEAQ (reference sequence). The CDR3 extends over 13 amino acids. The CDR3 here is CASRTQGIGELFF. For the CDR3, the DNA is TGTGCCAGCAGAACTCAGGGCATCGGGGAGCTGTTTTTT.